Listed below are T cell receptor beta chains from one sample, sequenced in a study of T cells in Graves' hyperthyroidism and ophthalmopathy. A single record per CDR3 protein comes from TCRdb applying MiXCR to the multiplex PCR reads. The sample carries about 400,000 distinct CDR3 sequences, approximately 14% recorded once. Sequenced sample: blood. The receptors shown here come from a young woman with Graves' hyperthyroidism. Both conserved end residues are part of each CDR3. A D gene is named only where the DNA matches it firmly. Clone size is not always given. Where it is, it says once, few, many or a class for expanded clones.

d_gene,v_gene,j_gene,abundance,CDR3aa,CDR3nt
-,TRBV7-2,TRBJ2-5,many,CASSLGTNHQETQYF,TGTGCCAGCAGCTTAGGGACCAATCACCAAGAGACCCAGTACTTC
-,TRBV5-1,TRBJ1-2,many,CASSLDSYGYTF,TGCGCCAGCAGCTTAGACAGTTATGGCTACACCTTC
-,TRBV28,TRBJ1-3,many,CASSYVNSGNTIYF,TGTGCCAGCAGTTATGTAAACTCTGGAAACACCATATATTTT
-,TRBV5-1,TRBJ1-4,many,CASSFGSNEKLFF,TGCGCCAGCAGCTTTGGCAGTAATGAAAAACTGTTTTTT
TRBD1,TRBV28,TRBJ1-5,many,CASRYYPPLRQGLVSNQPQHF,TGTGCCAGCAGATATTACCCCCCCCTTCGACAGGGTTTAGTGAGCAATCAGCCCCAGCATTTT
TRBD1,TRBV5-6,TRBJ2-2,-,CASSQDRVPGELFF,TGTGCCAGCAGCCAAGACAGGGTCCCCGGGGAGCTGTTTTTT
-,TRBV14,TRBJ1-1,-,CASRPVGTNTEAFF,TGTGCCAGCAGGCCCGTTGGAACGAACACTGAAGCTTTCTTT
-,TRBV20-1,TRBJ2-2,few,CSARVNTGELFF,TGCAGTGCTAGAGTGAACACCGGGGAGCTGTTTTTT
TRBD1,TRBV6-5,TRBJ1-5,-,CASSYSRGQGQPQHF,TGTGCCAGCAGTTACTCGAGGGGGCAGGGTCAGCCCCAGCATTTT
-,TRBV2,TRBJ1-6,many,CASNPGRRGGKRNSPLHF,TGTGCCAGCAACCCGGGACGAAGAGGGGGGAAGAGGAATTCACCCCTCCACTTT
-,TRBV20-1,TRBJ2-3,many,CSASSQEGKTDTQYF,TGCAGTGCTAGTAGTCAGGAGGGTAAGACAGATACGCAGTATTTT
TRBD1,TRBV18,TRBJ2-1,few,CASSPGTGFWNEQFF,TGTGCCAGCTCACCAGGGACAGGGTTCTGGAATGAGCAGTTCTTC
-,TRBV6-6,TRBJ1-5,many,CASSYRPGGNQPQHF,TGTGCCAGCAGTTACCGACCTGGGGGCAATCAGCCCCAGCATTTT
TRBD1,TRBV9,TRBJ1-5,once,CASSAGQGPPQPQHF,TGTGCCAGCAGCGCGGGACAGGGGCCCCCTCAGCCCCAGCATTTT
-,TRBV6-2/TRBV6-3,TRBJ2-2,-,CASSYFPGELFF,TGTGCCAGCAGTTACTTTCCCGGGGAGCTGTTTTTT
-,TRBV7-8,TRBJ1-1,few,CASSSGMGGRGTEAFF,TGTGCCAGCAGCTCGGGTATGGGGGGCAGAGGCACTGAAGCTTTCTTT
-,TRBV28,TRBJ1-5,-,CASSFLGRQPQHF,TGTGCCAGCAGTTTTTTGGGCCGTCAGCCCCAGCATTTT
TRBD1,TRBV24-1,TRBJ2-2,many,CATSDLPPGTGNTGELFF,TGTGCCACCAGTGATTTGCCCCCCGGGACAGGAAACACCGGGGAGCTGTTTTTT
-,TRBV20-1,TRBJ2-7,many,CSVDKREYEQYF,TGCAGTGTCGACAAACGGGAGTACGAGCAGTACTTC
-,TRBV6-1,TRBJ1-5,many,CASGQTGTNQPQHF,TGTGCCAGCGGCCAAACAGGGACAAATCAGCCCCAGCATTTT
-,TRBV7-8,TRBJ1-6,few,CASSLGSGTDFNSPLHF,TGTGCCAGCAGCTTAGGTTCGGGGACGGATTTTAATTCACCCCTCCACTTT
-,TRBV5-1,TRBJ2-2,-,CASSTRQVGELFF,TGCGCCAGCAGCACCCGACAGGTCGGGGAGCTGTTTTTT
-,TRBV27,TRBJ2-1,-,CASSLSSGHNEQFF,TGTGCCAGCAGTTTATCTAGCGGACACAATGAGCAGTTCTTC
TRBD2,TRBV10-3,TRBJ2-3,-,CAISTLAGFVKDTQYF,TGTGCCATCAGTACACTAGCGGGATTTGTTAAGGATACGCAGTATTTT
-,TRBV6-5,TRBJ2-2,many,CASSYSRSTGELFF,TGTGCCAGCAGTTACTCGAGAAGCACCGGGGAGCTGTTTTTT
-,TRBV6-2/TRBV6-3,TRBJ1-6,-,CASKAGRNSPLHF,TGTGCCAGCAAGGCGGGCCGAAATTCACCCCTCCACTTT
-,TRBV20-1,TRBJ2-7,few,CSARKTLQGSYEQYF,TGCAGTGCTAGAAAGACACTTCAGGGGTCCTACGAGCAGTACTTC
-,TRBV27,TRBJ1-2,once,CASSPRDFRAYGYTF,TGTGCCAGCAGTCCCCGGGACTTTCGGGCCTATGGCTACACCTTC
-,TRBV7-2,TRBJ1-1,many,CASSSVPFTEAFF,TGTGCCAGCAGCTCAGTCCCGTTCACTGAAGCTTTCTTT
-,TRBV6-1,TRBJ2-3,-,CASSLSGLGTDTQYF,TGTGCCAGCAGTTTATCAGGGCTTGGTACAGATACGCAGTATTTT
TRBD1,TRBV20-1,TRBJ1-2,many,CSAGQGGYGYTF,TGCAGTGCGGGACAGGGAGGGTACGGCTACACCTTC
-,TRBV5-8,TRBJ1-5,few,CASSLSPTQPQHF,TGTGCCAGCAGCTTGTCCCCTACTCAGCCCCAGCATTTT
-,TRBV6-5,TRBJ1-6,few,CASSYSTERSPLHF,TGTGCCAGCAGTTACTCGACGGAGCGTTCACCCCTCCACTTT
-,TRBV4-1,TRBJ2-7,many,CAARDGREQYF,TGCGCCGCCCGGGACGGCCGCGAGCAGTACTTC
TRBD2,TRBV28,TRBJ2-2,many,CASSLTTGLAGVEAGELFF,TGTGCCAGCAGTTTAACCACCGGACTAGCGGGAGTGGAAGCCGGGGAGCTGTTTTTT
TRBD1,TRBV12-3/TRBV12-4,TRBJ1-1,many,CASSYRTGVTEAFF,TGTGCCAGCAGTTACCGGACAGGGGTGACTGAAGCTTTCTTT
-,TRBV3-1,TRBJ2-7,many,CASSPRTGGNEQYF,TGTGCCAGCAGCCCGCGGACTGGCGGGAACGAGCAGTACTTC
-,TRBV7-9,TRBJ2-7,many,CASSVDPSSYEQYF,TGTGCCAGCAGCGTGGATCCGAGCTCCTACGAGCAGTACTTC
TRBD1,TRBV28,TRBJ1-1,many,CASSLTLTGGITEAFF,TGTGCCAGCAGTTTGACCTTAACAGGGGGTATTACTGAAGCTTTCTTT
TRBD2,TRBV2,TRBJ2-7,many,CASSEPGGGSGSPYEQYF,TGTGCCAGCAGTGAGCCCGGGGGTGGTAGCGGGAGTCCCTACGAGCAGTACTTC
TRBD1,TRBV4-1,TRBJ2-7,-,CASSPAQGVSYEQYF,TGCGCCAGCAGCCCCGCCCAGGGGGTCTCCTACGAGCAGTACTTC
-,TRBV2,TRBJ1-3,many,CASSPRGVSGNTIYF,TGTGCCAGCAGTCCCCGGGGGGTTTCTGGAAACACCATATATTTT
TRBD2,TRBV27,TRBJ2-1,-,CASKDVAGVYNEQFF,TGTGCCAGCAAAGACGTAGCGGGGGTCTACAATGAGCAGTTCTTC
-,TRBV20-1,TRBJ2-5,many,CGAYSRRKETQYF,TGCGGCGCCTACTCCCGACGAAAAGAGACCCAGTACTTC
-,TRBV5-1,TRBJ2-3,many,CASSPGLLTDTQYF,TGCGCCAGCAGCCCGGGACTCCTCACAGATACGCAGTATTTT
-,TRBV20-1,TRBJ2-3,few,CSASPSGVSTDTQYF,TGCAGTGCTTCACCAAGCGGAGTTAGCACAGATACGCAGTATTTT